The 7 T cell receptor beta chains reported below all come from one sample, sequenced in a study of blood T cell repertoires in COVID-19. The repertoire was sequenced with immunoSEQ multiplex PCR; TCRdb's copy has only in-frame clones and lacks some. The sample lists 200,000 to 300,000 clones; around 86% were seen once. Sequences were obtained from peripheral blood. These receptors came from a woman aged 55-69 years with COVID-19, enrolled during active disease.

CDR3 residues: CASSLTASGSPSGELFF. Written as DNA, the CDR3 is TGTGCCAGCAGCCTGACAGCTAGCGGGAGTCCTAGCGGGGAGCTGTTTTTT. This sequence joins TRBV28 and TRBJ2-2; TRBD2 agrees at 10 bases. V shed 6 bases and J 7 bases; nucleotides not matched to a gene: 14. The CDR3 spans 17 residues. Germline V gene lookup returns CDR1 MDHEN and CDR2 SYDVKM.

CDR3 region: CAWRTGFNSPLHF. The CDR3 DNA is TGTGCCTGGAGGACAGGGTTTAATTCACCCCTCCACTTT. This chain connects TRBV30 to TRBJ1-6; 7 positions match TRBD1. Germline lookup yields CDR1 GTSNPN and CDR2 SVGIG (reference sequence). The CDR3 runs 13 residues. Losses at the gene ends were 3 bases for V and 6 bases for J; bases not matched to a gene: 2.

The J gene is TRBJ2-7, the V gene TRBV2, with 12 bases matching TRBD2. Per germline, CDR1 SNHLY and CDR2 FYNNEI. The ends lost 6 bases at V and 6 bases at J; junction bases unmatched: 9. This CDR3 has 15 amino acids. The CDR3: CASSLSRTSGTEQYF. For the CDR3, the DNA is TGTGCCAGCAGCTTGAGTCGGACTAGCGGGACCGAGCAGTACTTC.

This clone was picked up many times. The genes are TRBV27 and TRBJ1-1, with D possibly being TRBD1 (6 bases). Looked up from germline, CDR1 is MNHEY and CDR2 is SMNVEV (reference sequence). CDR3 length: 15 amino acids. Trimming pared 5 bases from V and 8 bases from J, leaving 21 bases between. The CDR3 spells CASSPQTGTIDEAFF. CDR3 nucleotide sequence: TGTGCCAGCAGTCCCCAGACAGGAACGATCGACGAAGCTTTCTTT.

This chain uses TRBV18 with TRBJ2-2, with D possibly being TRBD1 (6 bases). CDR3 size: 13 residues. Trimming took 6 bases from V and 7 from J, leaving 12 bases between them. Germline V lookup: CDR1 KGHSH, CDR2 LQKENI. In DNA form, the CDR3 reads TGTGCCAGCTCTCTGGGACAAGGCGGGGAGCTGTTTTTT. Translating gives CASSLGQGGELFF.

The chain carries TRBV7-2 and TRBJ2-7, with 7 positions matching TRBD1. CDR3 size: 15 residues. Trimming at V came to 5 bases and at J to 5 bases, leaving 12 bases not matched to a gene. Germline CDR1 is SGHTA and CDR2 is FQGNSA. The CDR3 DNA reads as TGTGCCAGCAGCAATCCGACAGGGTCTGGAAACGAGCAGTACTTC. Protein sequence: CASSNPTGSGNEQYF.

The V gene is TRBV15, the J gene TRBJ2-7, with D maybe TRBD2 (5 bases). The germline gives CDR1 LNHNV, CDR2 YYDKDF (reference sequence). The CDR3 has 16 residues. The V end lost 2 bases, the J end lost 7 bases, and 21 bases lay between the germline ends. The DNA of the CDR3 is TGTGCCACCAGCAGAACCCTAACATCTGATTCGGGAGAGCAGTACTTC. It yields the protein CATSRTLTSDSGEQYF.